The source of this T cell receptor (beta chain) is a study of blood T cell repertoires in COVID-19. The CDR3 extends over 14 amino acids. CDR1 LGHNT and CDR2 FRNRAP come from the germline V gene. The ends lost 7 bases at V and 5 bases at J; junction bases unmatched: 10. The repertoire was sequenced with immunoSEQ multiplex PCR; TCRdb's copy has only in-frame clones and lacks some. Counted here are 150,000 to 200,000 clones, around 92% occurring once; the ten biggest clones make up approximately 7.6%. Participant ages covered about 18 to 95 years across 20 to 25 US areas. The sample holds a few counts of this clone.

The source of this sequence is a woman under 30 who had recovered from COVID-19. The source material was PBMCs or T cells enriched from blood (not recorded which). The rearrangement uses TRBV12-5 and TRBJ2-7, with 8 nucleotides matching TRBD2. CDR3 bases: TGTGCTAGTGCCTCAAGCGGGGGATGGAACGAGCAGTACTTC. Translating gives CASASSGGWNEQYF.